A single sample is the source of the 9 T cell receptor beta chains below, sequenced in a study of cytomegalovirus exposure and HLA in healthy donors. Here immunoSEQ multiplex PCR was the method, and the copy in TCRdb shows in-frame clones only, minus some. The data hold 150,000 or so clones, with around nine tenths observed a single time. The sequenced material came from PBMCs. These receptor sequences come from a woman in her thirties in good health and CMV-seronegative.

The V call is TRBV19, the J call TRBJ1-3; possible D gene TRBD1, 6 bases. V was shortened by 6 bases and J by 1 base, with 16 bases between the two germline ends. The CDR3 has 16 residues. Per germline, CDR1 LNHDA and CDR2 SQIVND (reference sequence). The CDR3 nucleotides read TGTGCCAGTAGCCAACTACGACAGGATTCTGGAAACACCATATATTTT. This sequence encodes CASSQLRQDSGNTIYF.

This chain links TRBV5-4 with TRBJ1-1, with D hard to call. Trimming took off 7 bases at V and 3 bases at J, with 16 bases between the two ends. The germline V gene has CDR1 SGHNT and CDR2 YYREEE (reference sequence). This CDR3 has 14 residues. The CDR3 DNA sequence: TGTGCCAGCCGCAGTCTACGCGAGGACACTGAAGCTTTCTTT. It codes for CASRSLREDTEAFF. Complete variable domain (other parts from reference TRBV5-4 and TRBJ1-1): ETGVTQSPTHLIKTRGQQVTLRCSSQSGHNTVSWYQQALGQGPQFIFQYYREEENGRGNFPPRFSGLQFPNYSSELNVNALELDDSALYLCASRSLREDTEAFFGQGTRLTVV.

The V and J genes are TRBV23-1 and TRBJ1-2; 7 bases line up with TRBD1. TRBV23-1 is recorded as an ORF, its role being uncertain. J was trimmed by 3 bases and V by 7 bases; bases with no gene match: 8. The CDR3 covers 14 residues. The CDR3 DNA reads TGCGCCAGCACAGCCTCCGGGACAGACTATGGCTACACCTTC. It codes for CASTASGTDYGYTF.

The CDR3 sequence: CASSFSAGVPTDTQYF. The CDR3 DNA reads as TGCGCCAGCAGCTTTTCAGCGGGGGTCCCCACAGATACGCAGTATTTT. The J gene is TRBJ2-3, the V gene TRBV5-1; TRBD2 matches at 8 bases. In germline, CDR1 is SGHRS, CDR2 YFSETQ. V shed 2 bases and J 2 bases; nucleotides not matched to a gene: 7. The CDR3 covers 16 residues.

The rearrangement links TRBV7-9 to TRBJ2-1, with 14 bases aligning to TRBD2. V shed 2 bases, J shed 5 bases, and the junction held 2 bases outside the gene matches. The CDR3 has 16 amino acids. Germline-derived CDR1 and CDR2 are SEHNR and FQNEAQ (reference sequence). The CDR3 DNA is TGTGCCAGCAGCTTACCGACTAGCGGGGGGGACAATGAGCAGTTCTTC. This sequence encodes CASSLPTSGGDNEQFF.

This chain uses TRBV2 with TRBJ2-5; no clear D. From germline, CDR1 is SNHLY and CDR2 FYNNEI. This CDR3 contains 15 residues. V lost 1 base to trimming and J lost 5 bases, with 14 bases between them. In DNA, the CDR3 is TGTGCCAGCAGTGAAGTGGCAGCGCCGAGGGAGACCCAGTACTTC. It yields the protein CASSEVAAPRETQYF.

The chain has TRBV7-2 and TRBJ2-7; D is perhaps TRBD2 (6 bases). V lost 6 bases, J lost 4 bases, and 13 bases lay in between. Germline loops: CDR1 SGHTA, CDR2 FQGNSA. This CDR3 is 13 amino acids long. CDR3 in amino acids: CASRRTEGYEQYF. The CDR3 DNA follows: TGTGCCAGCAGGCGGACGGAGGGGTACGAGCAGTACTTC.

The V and J genes are TRBV15 and TRBJ2-7; TRBD2 matches at 8 bases. Germline CDR1 is LNHNV and CDR2 is YYDKDF (reference sequence). This CDR3 is built from 21 residues. Losses at the gene ends were 0 bases for V and 6 bases for J; bases not matched to a gene: 25. CDR3 nucleotides: TGTGCCACCAGCAGAGATAGCGGGGAGGGAACAAGTAAAACGACCCCTGGCGAGCAGTACTTC. Translating gives CATSRDSGEGTSKTTPGEQYF.

The CDR3 is CATSPFWREKIHNEQFF. CDR3 bases: TGTGCCACCAGCCCTTTTTGGCGGGAGAAGATACACAATGAGCAGTTCTTC. This chain connects TRBV15 to TRBJ2-1; TRBD2 matches 7 bases. V lost 5 bases to trimming and J lost 5 bases; unmatched junction nucleotides: 15. CDR3 length equals 17 residues. Germline loops: CDR1 LNHNV, CDR2 YYDKDF (reference sequence).